This TCR beta chain was identified during a study of T cell repertoires in cytomegalovirus infection. Trimming cost V 4 bases and J 8 bases, with 9 bases left between them. The CDR3 has 13 amino acids. Germline loops: CDR1 MNHNS, CDR2 SASEGT. TCRdb re-derived calls from the reads in MiXCR, one entry per CDR3 protein. The table records approximately 770,000 distinct CDR3 sequences, about 27% of them present only once. As to this clonotype: Its antigen is unidentified.

This chain uses TRBV6-1 with TRBJ1-6; weak D call: TRBD1 (5 bases). This sequence originates from a human donor in good health (CMV status not recorded). Some clones in this sample may be carry-over from other donors' samples. Material: cultured CD8+ T cells from PBMCs, obtained from culture after CMV antigen stimulation. As DNA, the CDR3 is TGTGCCAGCAGTGGGAGGGGATATTCACCCCTCCACTTT. Protein: CASSGRGYSPLHF.